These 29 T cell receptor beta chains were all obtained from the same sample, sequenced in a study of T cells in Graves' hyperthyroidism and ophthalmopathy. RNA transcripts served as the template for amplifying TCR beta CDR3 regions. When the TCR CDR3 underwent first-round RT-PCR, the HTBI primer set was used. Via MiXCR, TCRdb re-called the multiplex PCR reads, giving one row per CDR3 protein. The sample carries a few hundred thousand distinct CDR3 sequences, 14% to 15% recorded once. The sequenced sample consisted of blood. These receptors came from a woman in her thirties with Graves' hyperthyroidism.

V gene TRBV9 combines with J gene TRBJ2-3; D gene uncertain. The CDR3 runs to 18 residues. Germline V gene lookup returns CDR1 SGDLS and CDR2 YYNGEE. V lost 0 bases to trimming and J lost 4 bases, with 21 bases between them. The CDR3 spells CASSVGSWLQPYADTQYF. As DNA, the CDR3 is TGTGCCAGCAGCGTAGGTTCGTGGCTCCAGCCGTACGCAGATACGCAGTATTTT.

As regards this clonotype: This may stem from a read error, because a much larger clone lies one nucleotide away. CDR3 loop: CASRPRSGTNYGYTF. The CDR3 nucleotides are TGTGCCAGCAGGCCGCGGTCGGGAACTAACTATGGCTACACCTTC. V gene TRBV9 combines with J gene TRBJ1-2; D is ambiguous. The CDR3 loop spans 15 amino acids. Germline V CDR1 and CDR2: SGDLS, YYNGEE. V shed 5 bases and J shed 0 bases, with 14 bases lying between them.

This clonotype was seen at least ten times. The CDR3 DNA is TGTGCCAGCTCACCAGGGACAGGAACCTACGAGCAGTACTTC. The encoded protein is CASSPGTGTYEQYF. The rearrangement links TRBV18 to TRBJ2-7; TRBD1 matches at 8 bases. In germline, CDR1 is KGHSH, CDR2 LQKENI. This CDR3 spans 14 amino acids. Losses at the gene ends were 2 bases for V and 2 bases for J; bases not matched to a gene: 2.

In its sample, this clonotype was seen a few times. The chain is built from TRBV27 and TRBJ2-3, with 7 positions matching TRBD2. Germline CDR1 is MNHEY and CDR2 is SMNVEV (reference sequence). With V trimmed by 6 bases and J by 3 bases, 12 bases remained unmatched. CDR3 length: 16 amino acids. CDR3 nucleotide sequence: TGTGCCAGCAGGACCAAAGGACTAGGTGTGACAGATACGCAGTATTTT. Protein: CASRTKGLGVTDTQYF.

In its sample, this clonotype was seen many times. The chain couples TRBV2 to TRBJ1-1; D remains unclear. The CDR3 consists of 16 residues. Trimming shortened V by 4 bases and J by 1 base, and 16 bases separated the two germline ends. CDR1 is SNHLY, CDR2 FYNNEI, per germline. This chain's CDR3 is CASSGYREYPNTEAFF. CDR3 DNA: TGTGCCAGCAGTGGATACAGAGAGTACCCGAACACTGAAGCTTTCTTT.

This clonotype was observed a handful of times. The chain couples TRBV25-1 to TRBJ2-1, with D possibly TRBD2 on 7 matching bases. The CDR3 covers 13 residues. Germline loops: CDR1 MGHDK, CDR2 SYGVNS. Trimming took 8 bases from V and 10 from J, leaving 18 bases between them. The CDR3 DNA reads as TGTGCCAGCGAGGGGGGAGGGTTATGGGAGCAGTTCTTC. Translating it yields CASEGGGLWEQFF.

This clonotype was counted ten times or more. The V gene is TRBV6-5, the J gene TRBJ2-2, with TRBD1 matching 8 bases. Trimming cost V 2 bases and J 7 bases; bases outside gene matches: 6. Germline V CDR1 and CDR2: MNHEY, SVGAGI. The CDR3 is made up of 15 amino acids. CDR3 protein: CASSYPGQGGGELFF. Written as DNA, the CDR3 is TGTGCCAGCAGTTACCCAGGACAGGGCGGCGGGGAGCTGTTTTTT.

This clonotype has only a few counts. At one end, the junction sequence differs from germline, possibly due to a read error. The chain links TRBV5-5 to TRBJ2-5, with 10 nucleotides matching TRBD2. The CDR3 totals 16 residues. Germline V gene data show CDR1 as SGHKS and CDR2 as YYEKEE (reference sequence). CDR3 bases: TGTGCCGGCAGCCGTTTTCGTACTAGCGGGAAAGAGACCCAGTACTTC. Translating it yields CAGSRFRTSGKETQYF. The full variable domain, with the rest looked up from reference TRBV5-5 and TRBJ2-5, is DAGVTQSPTHLIKTRGQQVTLRCSPISGHKSVSWYQQVLGQGPQFIFQYYEKEERGRGNFPDRFSARQFPNYSSELNVNALLLGDSALYLCAGSRFRTSGKETQYFGPGTRLLVL.

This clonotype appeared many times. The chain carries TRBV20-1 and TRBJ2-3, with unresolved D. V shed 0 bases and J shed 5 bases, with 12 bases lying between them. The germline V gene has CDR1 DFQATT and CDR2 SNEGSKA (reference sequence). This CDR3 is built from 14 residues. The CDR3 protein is CSARDRRSGDTQYF. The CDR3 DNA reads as TGCAGTGCTAGAGATAGGCGGTCGGGAGATACGCAGTATTTT.

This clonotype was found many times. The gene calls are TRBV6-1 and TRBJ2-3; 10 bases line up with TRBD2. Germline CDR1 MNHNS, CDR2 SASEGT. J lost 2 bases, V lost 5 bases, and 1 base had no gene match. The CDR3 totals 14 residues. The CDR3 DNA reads TGTGCCAGCAGTACTAGCGGGATCACAGATACGCAGTATTTT. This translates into CASSTSGITDTQYF.

The CDR3 DNA sequence: TGTGCCACTCAGACCTCGGCGTACGAGCAGTACTTC. This codes for CATQTSAYEQYF. The V call is TRBV19, the J call TRBJ2-7; unclear D gene. V gave up 10 bases and J gave up 4 bases, with 14 bases separating them. Germline CDR1 and CDR2: LNHDA and SQIVND (reference sequence). CDR3 length: 12 residues. The whole variable domain, filled in from reference TRBV19 and TRBJ2-7, reads DGGITQSPKYLFRKEGQNVTLSCEQNLNHDAMYWYRQDPGQGLRLIYYSQIVNDFQKGDIAEGYSVSREKKESFPLTVTSAQKNPTAFYLCATQTSAYEQYFGPGTRLTVT.

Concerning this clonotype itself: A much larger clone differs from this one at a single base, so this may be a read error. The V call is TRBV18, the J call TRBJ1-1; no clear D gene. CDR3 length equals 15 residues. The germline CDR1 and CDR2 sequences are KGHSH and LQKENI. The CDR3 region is CASPPSNTREGEAFF. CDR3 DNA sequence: TGTGCCAGCCCACCCTCTAACACAAGGGAAGGCGAAGCTTTCTTT. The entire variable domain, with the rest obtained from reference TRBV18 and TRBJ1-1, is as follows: NAGVMQNPRHLVRRRGQEARLRCSPMKGHSHVYWYRQLPEEGLKFMVYLQKENIIDESGMPKERFSAEFPKEGPSILRIQQVVRGDSAAYFCASPPSNTREGEAFFGQGTRLTVV.

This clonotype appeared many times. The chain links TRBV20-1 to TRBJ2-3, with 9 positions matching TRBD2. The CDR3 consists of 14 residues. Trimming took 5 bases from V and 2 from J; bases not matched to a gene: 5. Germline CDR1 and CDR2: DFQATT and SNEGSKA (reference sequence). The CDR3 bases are TGCAGTGCTCGGGCTAGCGGGAACACAGATACGCAGTATTTT. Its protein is CSARASGNTDTQYF.

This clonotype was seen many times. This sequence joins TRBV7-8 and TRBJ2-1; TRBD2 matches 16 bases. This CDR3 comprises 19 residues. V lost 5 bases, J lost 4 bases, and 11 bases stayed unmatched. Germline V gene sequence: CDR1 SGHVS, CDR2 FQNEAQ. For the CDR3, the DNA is TGTGCCAGCAGCCCCGGGACTAGCGGGAGGGCCGAACGGTACAATGAGCAGTTCTTC. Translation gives CASSPGTSGRAERYNEQFF.

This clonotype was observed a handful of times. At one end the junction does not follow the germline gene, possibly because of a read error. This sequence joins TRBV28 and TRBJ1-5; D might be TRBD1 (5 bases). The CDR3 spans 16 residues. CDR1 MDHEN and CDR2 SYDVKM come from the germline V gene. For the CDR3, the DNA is TGTGCCAGCAGTTTAGGGGCGATCACGAGCAATCAGCCCCGGCATTTT. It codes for CASSLGAITSNQPRHF. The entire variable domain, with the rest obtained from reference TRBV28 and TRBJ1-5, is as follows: DVKVTQSSRYLVKRTGEKVFLECVQDMDHENMFWYRQDPGLGLRLIYFSYDVKMKEKGDIPEGYSVSREKKERFSLILESASTNQTSMYLCASSLGAITSNQPRHFGDGTRLSIL.

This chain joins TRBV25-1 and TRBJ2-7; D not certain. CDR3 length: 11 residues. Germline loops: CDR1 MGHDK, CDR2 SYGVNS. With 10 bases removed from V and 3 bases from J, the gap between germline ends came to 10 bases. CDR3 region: CATSDYYEQYF. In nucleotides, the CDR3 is TGTGCCACTTCAGATTACTACGAGCAGTACTTC.

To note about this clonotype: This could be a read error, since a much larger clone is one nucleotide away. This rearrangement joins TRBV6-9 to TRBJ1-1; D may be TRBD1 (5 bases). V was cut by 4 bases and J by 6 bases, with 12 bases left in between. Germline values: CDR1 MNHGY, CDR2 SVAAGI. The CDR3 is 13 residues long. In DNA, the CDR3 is TGTGCCAGCAGTTTGACAGAATACGCTGAAGCTTTCTTT. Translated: CASSLTEYAEAFF.

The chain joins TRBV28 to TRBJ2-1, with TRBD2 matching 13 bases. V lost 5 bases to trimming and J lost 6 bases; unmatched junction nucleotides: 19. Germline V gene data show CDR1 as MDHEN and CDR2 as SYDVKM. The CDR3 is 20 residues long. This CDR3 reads CASSHGLAGVARMEGNEQFF. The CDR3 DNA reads TGTGCCAGCAGTCATGGACTAGCGGGAGTAGCCCGGATGGAAGGCAATGAGCAGTTCTTC.

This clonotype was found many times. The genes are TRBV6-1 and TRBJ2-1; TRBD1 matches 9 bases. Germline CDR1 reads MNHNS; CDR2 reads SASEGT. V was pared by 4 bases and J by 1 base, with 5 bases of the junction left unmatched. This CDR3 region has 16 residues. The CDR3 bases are TGTGCCAGCAGTGGGACAGGGGATTGGTCCTACAATGAGCAGTTCTTC. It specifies CASSGTGDWSYNEQFF.

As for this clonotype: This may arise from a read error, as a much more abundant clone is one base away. The CDR3 sequence is CASSYEAGGYNEQLF. For the CDR3, the DNA is TGTGCCAGCAGCTACGAAGCGGGAGGTTACAATGAGCAGCTCTTC. This chain uses TRBV2 with TRBJ2-1, with 9 nucleotides matching TRBD2. Germline values: CDR1 SNHLY, CDR2 FYNNEI. The CDR3 has 15 amino acids.

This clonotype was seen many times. The CDR3 DNA sequence: TGTGCCAGCAGCCCGACAGCTAACTATGGCTACACCTTC. This translates into CASSPTANYGYTF. This chain connects TRBV28 to TRBJ1-2; D is perhaps TRBD1 (5 bases). The CDR3 totals 13 residues. V gave up 6 bases and J gave up 0 bases, with 8 bases separating them. The germline V gene has CDR1 MDHEN and CDR2 SYDVKM.

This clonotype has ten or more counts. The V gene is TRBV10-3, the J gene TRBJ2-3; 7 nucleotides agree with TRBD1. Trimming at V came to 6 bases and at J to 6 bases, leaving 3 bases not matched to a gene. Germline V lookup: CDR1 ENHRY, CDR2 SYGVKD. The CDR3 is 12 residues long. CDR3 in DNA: TGTGCCATCAGCGCCAGGGGGGATACGCAGTATTTT. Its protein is CAISARGDTQYF.

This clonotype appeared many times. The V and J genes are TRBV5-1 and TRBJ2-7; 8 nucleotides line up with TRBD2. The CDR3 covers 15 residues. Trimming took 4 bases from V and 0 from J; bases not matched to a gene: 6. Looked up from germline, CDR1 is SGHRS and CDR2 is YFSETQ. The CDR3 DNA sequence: TGCGCCAGCAGCCGGGAGGGGGGGAGCTCCTACGAGCAGTACTTC. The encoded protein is CASSREGGSSYEQYF. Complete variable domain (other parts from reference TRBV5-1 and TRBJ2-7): KAGVTQTPRYLIKTRGQQVTLSCSPISGHRSVSWYQQTPGQGLQFLFEYFSETQRNKGNFPGRFSGRQFSNSRSEMNVSTLELGDSALYLCASSREGGSSYEQYFGPGTRLTVT.

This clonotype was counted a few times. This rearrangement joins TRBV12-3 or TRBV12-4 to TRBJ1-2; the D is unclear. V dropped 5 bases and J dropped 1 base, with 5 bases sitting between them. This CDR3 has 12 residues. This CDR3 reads CASSDINYGYTF. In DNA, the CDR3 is TGTGCCAGCAGTGACATTAACTATGGCTACACCTTC.

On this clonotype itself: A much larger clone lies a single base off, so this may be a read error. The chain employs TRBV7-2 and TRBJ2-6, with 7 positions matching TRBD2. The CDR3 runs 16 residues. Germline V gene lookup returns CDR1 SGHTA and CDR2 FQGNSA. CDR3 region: CASSRTGGSGANILTF. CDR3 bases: TGTGCCAGCAGTAGGACGGGAGGCTCTGGGGCCAACATCCTGACTTTC.

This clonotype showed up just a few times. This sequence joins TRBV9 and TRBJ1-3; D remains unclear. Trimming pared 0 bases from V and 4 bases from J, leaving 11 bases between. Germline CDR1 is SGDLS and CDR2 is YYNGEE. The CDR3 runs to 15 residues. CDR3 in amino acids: CASSVEGRLGNTIYF. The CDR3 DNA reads TGTGCCAGCAGCGTAGAAGGGAGGCTGGGAAACACCATATATTTT.

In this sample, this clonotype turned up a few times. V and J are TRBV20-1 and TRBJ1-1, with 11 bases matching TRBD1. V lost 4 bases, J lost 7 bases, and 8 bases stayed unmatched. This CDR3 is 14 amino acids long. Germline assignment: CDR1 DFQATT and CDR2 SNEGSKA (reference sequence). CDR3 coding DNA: TGCAGTGCTATCCGGGACAGGGGGATTCGTGAAGCTTTCTTT. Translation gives CSAIRDRGIREAFF.

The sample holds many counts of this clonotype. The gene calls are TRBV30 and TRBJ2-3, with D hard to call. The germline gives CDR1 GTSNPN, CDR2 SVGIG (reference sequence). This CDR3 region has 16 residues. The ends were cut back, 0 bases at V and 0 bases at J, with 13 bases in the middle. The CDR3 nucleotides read TGTGCCTGGAGTGTCAGTGCCTATTCTAGCACAGATACGCAGTATTTT. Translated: CAWSVSAYSSTDTQYF.

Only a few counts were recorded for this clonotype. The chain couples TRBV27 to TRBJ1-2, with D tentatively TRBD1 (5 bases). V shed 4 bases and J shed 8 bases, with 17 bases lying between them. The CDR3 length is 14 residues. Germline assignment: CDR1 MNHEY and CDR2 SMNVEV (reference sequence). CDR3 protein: CASSSLGDPGGYTF. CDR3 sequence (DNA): TGTGCCAGCAGTTCTCTCGGGGACCCCGGGGGCTACACCTTC.